This T cell receptor beta chain stems from a study of shared clonotypes between healthy human individuals. Study summary: Per-donor plates numbered three CD4 naive, three CD4 memory, two CD8 naive and one CD8 memory.

On this clone: The antigen remains undetermined.

CDR1 and CDR2 (germline): MDHEN, SYDVKM. This CDR3 spans 15 amino acids. The ends were cut back, 1 base at V and 4 bases at J, with 13 bases in the middle. General study results and limits: Clonotype sharing among donors likely depends on sequencing depth.

The naive CD8 fraction comprised CD45RO-negative cells positively selected for CCR7 and excluded terminally differentiated effector memory CD45RA+ cells. Under the authors' procedure: Filtering differed for immunoSEQ, which gave only junction sequences without quality scores. Clones were sequenced by immunoSEQ multiplex PCR, and TCRdb holds only the in-frame ones, with some missing. The DNA gave D and trimming, while V, J and clone size come from that table. The top ten clones hold roughly 1% of a sample with millions of clones, roughly 95% of them seen once. The sequence came from a man aged 18 to 35 in good health. V is TRBV28 and J is TRBJ1-1; D remains unclear. The sequenced sample was naive CD8+ T cells sorted from blood. The CDR3 DNA is TGTGCCAGCAGTTTATCGCCCGGGATGGGCACTGAAGCTTTCTTT. As protein: CASSLSPGMGTEAFF.